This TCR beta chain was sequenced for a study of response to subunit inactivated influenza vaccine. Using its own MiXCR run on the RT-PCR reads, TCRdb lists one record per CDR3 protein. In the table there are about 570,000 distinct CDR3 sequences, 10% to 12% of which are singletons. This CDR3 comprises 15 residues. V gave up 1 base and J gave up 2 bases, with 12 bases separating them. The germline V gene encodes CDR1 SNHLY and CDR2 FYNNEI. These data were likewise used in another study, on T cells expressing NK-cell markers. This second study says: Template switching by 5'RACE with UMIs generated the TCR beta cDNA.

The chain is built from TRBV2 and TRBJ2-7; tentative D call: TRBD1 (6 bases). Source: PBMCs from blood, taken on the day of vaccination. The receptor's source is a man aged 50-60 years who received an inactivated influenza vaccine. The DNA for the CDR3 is TGTGCCAGCAGTGAAGTACCCCCAGGGGCCTACGAGCAGTACTTC. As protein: CASSEVPPGAYEQYF.